The entry that follows covers one T cell receptor (beta chain) sequence. This entry belongs to a study of control samples from healthy donors and cancer patients. After removal of 5 bases from V and 0 bases from J, the junction contained 5 bases not matched to a gene. The CDR3 sequence is 17 residues long. Germline V lookup: CDR1 SGHDT, CDR2 YYEEEE. Libraries were prepared by immunoSEQ multiplex PCR; TCRdb keeps only in-frame clonotypes and omits some of them. The sample holds some 150,000 clones; about 95% are singletons and the top ten take about 14%. The chain recombines TRBV5-6 with TRBJ2-3, with TRBD2 identical over 14 bases. The sequencing input was PBMCs. This receptor was obtained from a man between 60 and 75 years old with colorectal cancer. The CDR3 bases are TGTGCCAGCAGTGGACTAGCGGGGGGCTTAAGCACAGATACGCAGTATTTT. Translated, it gives CASSGLAGGLSTDTQYF.